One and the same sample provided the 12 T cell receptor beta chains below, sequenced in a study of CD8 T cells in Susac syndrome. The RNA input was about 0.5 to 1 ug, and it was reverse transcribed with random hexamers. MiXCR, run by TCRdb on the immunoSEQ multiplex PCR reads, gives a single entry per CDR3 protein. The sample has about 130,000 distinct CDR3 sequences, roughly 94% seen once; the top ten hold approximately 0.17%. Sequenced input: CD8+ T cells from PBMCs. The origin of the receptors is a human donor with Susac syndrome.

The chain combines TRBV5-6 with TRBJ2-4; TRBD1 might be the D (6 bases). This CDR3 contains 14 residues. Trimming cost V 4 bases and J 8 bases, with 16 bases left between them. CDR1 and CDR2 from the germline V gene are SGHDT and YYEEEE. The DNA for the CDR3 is TGTGCCAGCAGCCCGAGCCAGGGGTCGGACATTCAGTACTTC. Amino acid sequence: CASSPSQGSDIQYF.

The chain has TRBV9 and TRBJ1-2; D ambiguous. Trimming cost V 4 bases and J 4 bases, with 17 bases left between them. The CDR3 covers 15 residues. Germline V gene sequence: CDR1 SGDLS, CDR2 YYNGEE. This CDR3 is CASSPEALGGYGYTF. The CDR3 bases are TGTGCCAGCAGCCCCGAGGCCCTTGGCGGCTATGGCTACACCTTC. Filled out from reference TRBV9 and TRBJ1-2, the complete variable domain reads DSGVTQTPKHLITATGQRVTLRCSPRSGDLSVYWYQQSLDQGLQFLIQYYNGEERAKGNILERFSAQQFPDLHSELNLSSLELGDSALYFCASSPEALGGYGYTFGSGTRLTVV.

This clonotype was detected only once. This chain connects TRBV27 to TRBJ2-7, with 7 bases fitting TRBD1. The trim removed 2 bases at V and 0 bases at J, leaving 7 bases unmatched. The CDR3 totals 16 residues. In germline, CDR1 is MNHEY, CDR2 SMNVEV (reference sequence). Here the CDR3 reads CASSLAGTESSYEQYF. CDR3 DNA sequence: TGTGCCAGCAGTTTAGCCGGGACAGAAAGCTCCTACGAGCAGTACTTC.

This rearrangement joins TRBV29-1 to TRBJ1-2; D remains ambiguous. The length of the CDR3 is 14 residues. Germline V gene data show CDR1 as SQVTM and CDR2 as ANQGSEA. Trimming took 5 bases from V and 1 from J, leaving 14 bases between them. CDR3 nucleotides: TGCAGCGTTTCCGGCAGGACGATTAACTATGGCTACACCTTC. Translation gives CSVSGRTINYGYTF. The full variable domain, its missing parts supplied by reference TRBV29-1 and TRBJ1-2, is SAVISQKPSRDICQRGTSLTIQCQVDSQVTMMFWYRQQPGQSLTLIATANQGSEATYESGFVIDKFPISRPNLTFSTLTVSNMSPEDSSIYLCSVSGRTINYGYTFGSGTRLTVV.

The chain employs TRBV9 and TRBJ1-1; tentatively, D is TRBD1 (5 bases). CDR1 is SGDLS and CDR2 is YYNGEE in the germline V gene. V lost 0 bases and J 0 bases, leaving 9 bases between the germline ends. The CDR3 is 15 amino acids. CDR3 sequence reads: CASSVAGGMNTEAFF. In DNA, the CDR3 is TGTGCCAGCAGCGTAGCCGGGGGTATGAACACTGAAGCTTTCTTT.

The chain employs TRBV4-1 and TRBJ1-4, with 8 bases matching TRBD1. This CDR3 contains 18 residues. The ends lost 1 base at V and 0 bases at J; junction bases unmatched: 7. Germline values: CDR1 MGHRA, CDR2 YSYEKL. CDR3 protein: CASSQGDRNIATNEKLFF. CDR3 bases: TGCGCCAGCAGCCAAGGGGACAGGAACATTGCAACTAATGAAAAACTGTTTTTT.

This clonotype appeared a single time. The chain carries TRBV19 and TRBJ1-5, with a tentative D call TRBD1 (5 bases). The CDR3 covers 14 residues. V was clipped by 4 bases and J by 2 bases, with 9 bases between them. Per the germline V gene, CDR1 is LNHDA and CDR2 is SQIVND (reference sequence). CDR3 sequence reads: CASSTGLGNQPQHF. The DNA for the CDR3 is TGTGCCAGTAGTACAGGGTTGGGCAATCAGCCCCAGCATTTT.

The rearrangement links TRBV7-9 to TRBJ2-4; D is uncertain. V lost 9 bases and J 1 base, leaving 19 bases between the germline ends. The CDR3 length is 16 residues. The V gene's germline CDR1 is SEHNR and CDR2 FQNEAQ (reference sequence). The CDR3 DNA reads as TGTGCCAGTTCCCCCGAGGTGGGAAGGGCCAAAAACATTCAGTACTTC. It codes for CASSPEVGRAKNIQYF.

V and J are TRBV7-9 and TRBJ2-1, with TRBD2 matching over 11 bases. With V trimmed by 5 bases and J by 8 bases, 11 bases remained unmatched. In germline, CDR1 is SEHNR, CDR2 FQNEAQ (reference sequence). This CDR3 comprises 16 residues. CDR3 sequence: CASSTSTSGRLYEQFF. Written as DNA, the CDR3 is TGTGCCAGCAGCACCTCAACTAGCGGGAGATTATATGAGCAGTTCTTC. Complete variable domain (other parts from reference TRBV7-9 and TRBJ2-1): DTGVSQNPRHKITKRGQNVTFRCDPISEHNRLYWYRQTLGQGPEFLTYFQNEAQLEKSRLLSDRFSAERPKGSFSTLEIQRTEQGDSAMYLCASSTSTSGRLYEQFFGPGTRLTVL.

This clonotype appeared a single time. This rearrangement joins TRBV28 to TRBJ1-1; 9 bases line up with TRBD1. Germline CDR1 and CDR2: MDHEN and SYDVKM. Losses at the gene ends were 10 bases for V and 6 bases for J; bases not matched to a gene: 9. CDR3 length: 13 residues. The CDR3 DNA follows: TGTGCCACCGCGGGACAGGGATATTCTGAAGCTTTCTTT. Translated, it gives CATAGQGYSEAFF.

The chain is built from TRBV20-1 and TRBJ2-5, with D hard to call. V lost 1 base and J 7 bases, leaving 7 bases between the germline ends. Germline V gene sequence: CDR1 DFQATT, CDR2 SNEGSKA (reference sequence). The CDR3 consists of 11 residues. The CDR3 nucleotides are TGCAGTGCTAGAGTGGAAAGGACCCAGTACTTC. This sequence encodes CSARVERTQYF.

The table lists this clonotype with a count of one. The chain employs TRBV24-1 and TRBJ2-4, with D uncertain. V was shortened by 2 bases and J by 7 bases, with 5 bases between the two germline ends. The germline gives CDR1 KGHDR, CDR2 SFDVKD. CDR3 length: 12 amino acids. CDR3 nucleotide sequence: TGTGCCACCAGTGATTCTCGGAACATTCAGTACTTC. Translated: CATSDSRNIQYF.